The 30 T cell receptor beta chains below all came from one sample that was sequenced in a study of blood T cell repertoires in COVID-19. Sequencing used immunoSEQ multiplex PCR; TCRdb keeps in-frame clones, though not all of them. Of 150,000 to 200,000 clones listed, around 83% are singletons. The sequenced material came from peripheral blood. These receptors originate from a woman between 25 and 40 years old with active or convalescent COVID-19.

J is TRBJ1-1 and V is TRBV5-1, with D maybe TRBD1 (6 bases). V was shortened by 5 bases and J by 1 base, with 12 bases between the two germline ends. Germline CDR1 and CDR2: SGHRS and YFSETQ. The CDR3 totals 14 residues. The CDR3 sequence is CASSTGTQNTEAFF. Written as DNA, the CDR3 is TGCGCCAGCAGTACGGGGACACAGAACACTGAAGCTTTCTTT.

The chain has TRBV28 and TRBJ1-4, with D maybe TRBD1 (5 bases). This CDR3 comprises 12 residues. Germline CDR1 and CDR2: MDHEN and SYDVKM. Trimming stripped 8 bases from V and 8 bases from J, with 12 bases between. The CDR3 DNA follows: TGTGCCAGCCGGCAGGGTTTGGAAAAACTGTTTTTT. Translating gives CASRQGLEKLFF.

The chain combines TRBV5-5 with TRBJ2-2; D may be TRBD1 (6 bases). V shed 2 bases and J shed 4 bases, with 9 bases lying between them. The CDR3 contains 14 residues. Germline V lookup: CDR1 SGHKS, CDR2 YYEKEE (reference sequence). As DNA, the CDR3 is TGTGCCAGCAGCTTTACAGGGTCCACCGGGGAGCTGTTTTTT. This translates into CASSFTGSTGELFF.

This clone has more than one count but fewer than ten. The chain joins TRBV23-1 to TRBJ1-5; tentatively, D is TRBD1 (5 bases). TRBV23-1 is reported as an ORF; its role is uncertain. CDR3 length: 16 residues. V was shortened by 0 bases and J by 4 bases, with 13 bases between the two germline ends. The CDR3 sequence is CASSQSGGKGNQPQHF. The CDR3 DNA reads as TGCGCCAGCAGTCAATCCGGGGGGAAGGGTAATCAGCCCCAGCATTTT.

The chain carries TRBV28 and TRBJ2-1; D possibly corresponds to TRBD1 (6 bases). Trimming pared 5 bases from V and 0 bases from J, leaving 8 bases between. This CDR3 is 14 amino acids long. CDR1 is MDHEN and CDR2 is SYDVKM in the germline V gene. The CDR3 sequence: CASSPDSSYNEQFF. CDR3 coding DNA: TGTGCCAGCAGTCCGGACAGCTCCTACAATGAGCAGTTCTTC.

This clone was seen only a few times. This chain links TRBV5-1 with TRBJ1-1; D is perhaps TRBD1 (5 bases). The V and J ends lost 3 bases and 5 bases respectively, with 11 bases between them. Germline V gene data show CDR1 as SGHRS and CDR2 as YFSETQ. This CDR3 comprises 13 residues. The CDR3 nucleotides are TGCGCCAGCAGCTCAACAGGTGGGACTGAAGCTTTCTTT. It encodes CASSSTGGTEAFF.

The chain employs TRBV19 and TRBJ2-1; 9 bases line up with TRBD2. The length of the CDR3 is 15 residues. Germline CDR1 and CDR2: LNHDA and SQIVND (reference sequence). Losses at the gene ends were 7 bases for V and 1 base for J; bases not matched to a gene: 5. CDR3: CASTPSGASYNEQFF. Written as DNA, the CDR3 is TGTGCCAGTACTCCTAGCGGGGCTTCCTACAATGAGCAGTTCTTC.

V gene TRBV2 combines with J gene TRBJ2-7; D unresolved. This CDR3 spans 12 amino acids. V lost 5 bases and J 1 base, leaving 6 bases between the germline ends. Germline V gene sequence: CDR1 SNHLY, CDR2 FYNNEI. The CDR3 protein is CASSTESYEQYF. CDR3 bases: TGTGCCAGCAGTACAGAGTCCTACGAGCAGTACTTC. Full variable domain (missing parts from reference TRBV2 and TRBJ2-7): EPEVTQTPSHQVTQMGQEVILRCVPISNHLYFYWYRQILGQKVEFLVSFYNNEISEKSEIFDDQFSVERPDGSNFTLKIRSTKLEDSAMYFCASSTESYEQYFGPGTRLTVT.

V is TRBV6-5 and J is TRBJ1-1; 11 bases fit TRBD1. V trimming: 6 bases; J trimming: 3 bases; junction bases outside the gene matches: 3. This CDR3 spans 14 amino acids. Germline V gene lookup returns CDR1 MNHEY and CDR2 SVGAGI. This CDR3 is CASSSGQGDTEAFF. The DNA for the CDR3 is TGTGCCAGCAGCTCGGGACAGGGGGACACTGAAGCTTTCTTT.

This chain joins TRBV19 and TRBJ2-7; D unclear. Between the trimmed V and J ends, which lost 4 bases and 3 bases, there was a span of 10 bases. Germline loops: CDR1 LNHDA, CDR2 SQIVND (reference sequence). The CDR3 loop spans 13 amino acids. The CDR3 DNA follows: TGTGCCAGTAGTACCCTTCAGAACTACGAGCAGTACTTC. Amino acids: CASSTLQNYEQYF.

This clone was seen only a few times. The V call is TRBV18, the J call TRBJ2-7; D gene uncertain. Germline CDR1 and CDR2: KGHSH and LQKENI. Trimming removed 3 bases at V and 5 bases at J, with 17 bases between. The CDR3 is 15 amino acids. CDR3 loop: CASSPPWAPGDEQYF. CDR3 DNA: TGTGCCAGCTCACCCCCTTGGGCACCAGGCGACGAGCAGTACTTC.

The chain uses TRBV19 and TRBJ1-2; the D is unclear. The length of the CDR3 is 11 residues. V shed 5 bases and J shed 6 bases, with 7 bases lying between them. Germline V gives CDR1 LNHDA, CDR2 SQIVND (reference sequence). DNA for the CDR3: TGTGCCAGTAGTTTGAGGGATGGCTACACCTTC. Translation gives CASSLRDGYTF.

The chain couples TRBV12-2 to TRBJ2-7; whether TRBD2, the table's D call, matches the DNA was not checked. TRBV12-2 is reported as a pseudogene. This CDR3 contains 15 residues. CDR3 sequence (DNA): TGTGCAAGTCCCTCACGGACTAGCGGGTCCTACGAGCAGTACTTC. Residues: CASPSRTSGSYEQYF.

The V gene is TRBV2, the J gene TRBJ2-2; possible D gene TRBD1, 6 bases. CDR1 is SNHLY and CDR2 is FYNNEI in the germline V gene. This CDR3 spans 13 amino acids. V was pared by 10 bases and J by 7 bases, with 16 bases between. DNA for the CDR3: TGTGCCACCCGATGGGGGCAAGGCGGGGAGCTGTTTTTT. Translation gives CATRWGQGGELFF.

This rearrangement joins TRBV19 to TRBJ2-7, with a possible D match to TRBD2 (6 bases). V dropped 3 bases and J dropped 6 bases, with 18 bases sitting between them. The CDR3 totals 15 residues. The V gene's germline CDR1 is LNHDA and CDR2 SQIVND (reference sequence). CDR3 nucleotide sequence: TGTGCCAGTAGTATTTCCACTCGCGGGGCCGGCGAGCAGTACTTC. Protein: CASSISTRGAGEQYF.

CDR3 in amino acids: CASKQGPSGNTIYF. The DNA for the CDR3 is TGTGCCAGCAAACAGGGACCCTCTGGAAACACCATATATTTT. The V gene is TRBV28, the J gene TRBJ1-3; maybe TRBD1 (6 bases). The V end lost 7 bases, the J end lost 0 bases, and 10 bases lay between the germline ends. Germline-derived CDR1 and CDR2 are MDHEN and SYDVKM. This CDR3 is built from 14 residues.

The chain carries TRBV19 and TRBJ1-4; a possible D gene is TRBD1 (5 bases). Germline-derived CDR1 and CDR2 are LNHDA and SQIVND (reference sequence). This CDR3 has 15 amino acids. V was pared by 5 bases and J by 2 bases, with 12 bases between. The CDR3 DNA is TGTGCCAGTAGTCCCCTCGGGGGGACTAATGAAAAACTGTTTTTT. This codes for CASSPLGGTNEKLFF.

CDR3 nucleotide sequence: TGTGCCAGCAGCTCTAGCGGGAGGGTTTATACGCAGTATTTT. This codes for CASSSSGRVYTQYF. V gene TRBV28 combines with J gene TRBJ2-3; TRBD2 matches at 12 bases. With V trimmed by 6 bases and J by 7 bases, 5 bases remained unmatched. This CDR3 has 14 residues. CDR1 and CDR2 from the germline V gene are MDHEN and SYDVKM.

The rearrangement joins TRBV12-5 to TRBJ1-2; maybe TRBD1 (6 bases). Trimming removed 6 bases from V and 7 bases from J, with 15 bases in between. Germline CDR1 is LGHNT and CDR2 is FRNRAP. The CDR3 contains 13 residues. This chain's CDR3 is CASGMPEGGGYTF. The CDR3 DNA reads as TGTGCTAGTGGGATGCCAGAAGGGGGTGGCTACACCTTC.

This clone has only a few counts. V is TRBV14 and J is TRBJ1-1; possibly TRBD1 for D (5 bases). Germline CDR1 and CDR2: SGHDN and FVKESK. V lost 0 bases and J lost 0, with 17 bases in between. The CDR3 length is 18 residues. The CDR3 coding sequence is TGTGCCAGCAGCCAAGATTGGTGGCAGGGAACCATGAACACTGAAGCTTTCTTT. The encoded protein is CASSQDWWQGTMNTEAFF.

This clone occurred once. This sequence joins TRBV24-1 and TRBJ1-4; the D gene is possibly TRBD1 (6 bases). This CDR3 region has 13 residues. Trimming took 8 bases from V and 6 from J, leaving 12 bases between them. The germline CDR1 and CDR2 sequences are KGHDR and SFDVKD. As DNA, the CDR3 is TGTGCCACCACCGTGAGGGGGTATGAAAAACTGTTTTTT. As protein: CATTVRGYEKLFF.

The chain carries TRBV3-1 (or the pseudogene TRBV3-2) and TRBJ1-5; possible D gene TRBD1, 6 bases. The germline V gene encodes CDR1 LGHDT and CDR2 YNNKEL (reference sequence). The CDR3 length is 14 residues. Deletions cut 1 base from V and 7 bases from J, with 11 bases between. The CDR3 loop reads CASSQAGGWQPQHF. The CDR3 nucleotides are TGTGCCAGCAGCCAAGCGGGGGGCTGGCAGCCCCAGCATTTT.

This rearrangement joins TRBV21-1 to TRBJ2-1; TRBD2 is the table's D call, not checked against the DNA. TRBV21-1 is deemed a pseudogene. This CDR3 contains 19 residues. This CDR3 reads CASSKKGGGDEKGPNEQFF. Written as DNA, the CDR3 is TGTGCCAGCAGCAAAAAAGGAGGTGGGGATGAAAAGGGCCCTAACGAGCAGTTCTTC.

V usage is TRBV4-1 and J usage is TRBJ2-3, with D unresolved. CDR1 is MGHRA, CDR2 YSYEKL, per germline. There are 14 residues in the CDR3. Trimming cost V 1 base and J 2 bases, with 7 bases left between them. The CDR3 DNA sequence: TGCGCCAGCAGCCAAGGCTACTACACAGATACGCAGTATTTT. Encoded protein: CASSQGYYTDTQYF.

The CDR3 region has the DNA TGTGCCAGCAGCCCCAACGGAAGGGGGCGGACTAATGAAAAACTGTTTTTT. This gives the protein CASSPNGRGRTNEKLFF. This sequence joins TRBV5-6 and TRBJ1-4; TRBD1 matches 7 bases. V shed 4 bases, J shed 2 bases, and the junction held 11 bases outside the gene matches. Germline V CDR1 and CDR2: SGHDT, YYEEEE. CDR3 length: 17 residues.

V gene TRBV5-1 combines with J gene TRBJ1-2, with D maybe TRBD1 (6 bases). Germline CDR1 reads SGHRS; CDR2 reads YFSETQ. The CDR3 is made up of 13 amino acids. The V end lost 4 bases, the J end lost 2 bases, and 9 bases lay between the germline ends. CDR3 coding DNA: TGCGCCAGCAGCCTGGACAGAAACTATGGCTACACCTTC. This codes for CASSLDRNYGYTF.

The chain recombines TRBV28 with TRBJ1-2; D uncertain. This CDR3 comprises 16 residues. Between the trimmed V and J ends, which lost 7 bases and 9 bases, there was a span of 27 bases. Germline CDR1 and CDR2: MDHEN and SYDVKM. CDR3 in amino acids: CASTLEREEVVPSYTF. The CDR3 DNA reads TGTGCCAGCACCCTTGAGAGGGAAGAAGTGGTCCCCAGCTACACCTTC.

Only one count was recorded for this clone. The V gene is TRBV5-1, the J gene TRBJ1-2; 10 nucleotides match TRBD1. The CDR3 loop spans 16 amino acids. In germline, CDR1 is SGHRS, CDR2 YFSETQ. V gave up 0 bases and J gave up 4 bases; unmatched junction bases: 6. CDR3 protein: CASSLAKTGGAYGYTF. The DNA of the CDR3 is TGCGCCAGCAGCTTGGCCAAGACAGGGGGCGCCTATGGCTACACCTTC. The whole variable domain, filled in from reference TRBV5-1 and TRBJ1-2, reads KAGVTQTPRYLIKTRGQQVTLSCSPISGHRSVSWYQQTPGQGLQFLFEYFSETQRNKGNFPGRFSGRQFSNSRSEMNVSTLELGDSALYLCASSLAKTGGAYGYTFGSGTRLTVV.

DNA of the CDR3: TGTGCCAGCAGTCAACGGGACAAGGGAAACTATGGCTACACCTTC. It yields the protein CASSQRDKGNYGYTF. The chain links TRBV11-1 to TRBJ1-2; possibly TRBD1 for D (6 bases). The CDR3 is made up of 15 amino acids. CDR1 and CDR2 (germline): SGHAT, FQDESV (reference sequence). Trimming removed 6 bases from V and 2 bases from J, with 16 bases in between.

This clone was detected only a few times. Because the CDR3's place on the DNA is in doubt, the DNA is left out and the CDR3 is given as listed by TCRdb. The rearrangement joins TRBV12-1 to TRBJ2-7; the table's D call TRBD2 went unverified against the DNA. TRBV12-1 is tagged as a pseudogene. The CDR3 adds up to 13 amino acids, both ends counted. CDR3 amino acids: CASSFAAGNEQYF.